Following are 6 T cell receptor beta chains from one sample sequenced in a study of glioma-infiltrating T cells after dendritic cell vaccination. Profiled with immunoSEQ multiplex PCR; TCRdb holds only in-frame clones, not every one. The table lists 45,000 to 55,000 clones, 85% of them singletons, with over 9.5% in the top ten. Sequenced material: blood, taken before dendritic cell vaccination. The source is a human donor with glioblastoma.

The chain uses TRBV5-6 and TRBJ2-7, with 8 bases lining up with TRBD1. The length of the CDR3 is 16 residues. Germline CDR1 SGHDT, CDR2 YYEEEE. The V and J ends lost 2 bases and 4 bases, in that order; junction bases with no gene match: 11. CDR3 sequence (DNA): TGTGCCAGCAGCTTTTCAGGGCAGGGGGCCGGGTACGAGCAGTACTTC. The encoded protein is CASSFSGQGAGYEQYF.

The chain employs TRBV7-9 and TRBJ2-3; D is uncertain. V was trimmed by 1 base and J by 6 bases, leaving 8 bases between them. Germline V CDR1 and CDR2: SEHNR, FQNEAQ (reference sequence). The CDR3 runs 13 residues. The CDR3 DNA is TGTGCCAGCAGCTTAGGTGCGAGCGATACGCAGTATTTT. The encoded protein is CASSLGASDTQYF.

V is TRBV10-1 and J is TRBJ2-5; D unresolved. CDR1 and CDR2 from the germline V gene are WNHNN and SYGVQD (reference sequence). There are 13 residues in the CDR3. Trimming left V 4 bases short and J 3 bases short, with 9 bases between. CDR3 in amino acids: CASSGGTEETQYF. The CDR3 bases are TGCGCCAGCAGTGGAGGCACCGAAGAGACCCAGTACTTC.

J is TRBJ2-7 and V is TRBV11-2; 7 nucleotides line up with TRBD1. Germline V gives CDR1 SGHAT, CDR2 FQNNGV. The V gene end was trimmed by 5 bases and the J gene end by 6 bases; junction bases not matched to a gene: 10. This CDR3 region has 14 residues. CDR3 residues: CASSPTPTGSEQYF. CDR3 DNA: TGTGCCAGCAGCCCCACGCCGACAGGGTCCGAGCAGTACTTC.

The gene calls are TRBV7-6 and TRBJ1-5; 8 nucleotides align to TRBD1. Germline V CDR1 and CDR2: SGHVS, FNYEAQ. Trimming took 5 bases from V and 5 from J; bases not matched to a gene: 2. The CDR3 length is 13 residues. CDR3 amino acids: CASSPTGDQPQHF. For the CDR3, the DNA is TGTGCCAGCAGCCCGACAGGGGATCAGCCCCAGCATTTT.

The CDR3 spells CASSLEAGGRYEQYF. As DNA, the CDR3 is TGTGCCAGCAGCTTAGAGGCGGGAGGCCGCTACGAGCAGTACTTC. The chain employs TRBV7-2 and TRBJ2-7, with 8 bases lining up with TRBD2. The V gene's germline CDR1 is SGHTA and CDR2 FQGNSA. With V trimmed by 1 base and J by 3 bases, 5 bases remained unmatched. The CDR3 consists of 15 residues. The whole variable domain, remainder taken from reference TRBV7-2 and TRBJ2-7, is GAGVSQSPSNKVTEKGKDVELRCDPISGHTALYWYRQSLGQGLEFLIYFQGNSAPDKSGLPSDRFSAERTGGSVSTLTIQRTQQEDSAVYLCASSLEAGGRYEQYFGPGTRLTVT.